By sample share, the clone carrying this TCR beta chain is large. Its antigen is not known. Sorting of live CD3+CD8+TCRalphabeta+ cells by PD-1 and/or TIGIT gave four subsets. The data were taken from a study of circulating CD8 cells and anti-PD-1 response in melanoma. Overall study: Patients received intravenous nivolumab, 3 mg/kg, every 2 weeks. Of about 13 patients, seven got anti-PD-1 first and six had prior therapy.

Using around 15 ng of total RNA, TCR libraries were made with the QIAseq Immune Repertoire TCR panel. In TCRdb, the reads were re-called with MiXCR into one record per CDR3 protein. The data show under 450 distinct CDR3 sequences, 6.5% seen once. Study outcomes and limitations: PD-1 and DPOS subsets showed similar, higher clonality than DNEG.

The specimen comprised CD8+ T cells from PBMCs, sampled at baseline or after one month of anti-PD-1 therapy (not recorded which). This TCR derives from a human donor with melanoma.

This CDR3 is CATRTGRGDTGELFF. DNA of the CDR3: TGTGCCACCAGGACGGGCAGGGGGGACACCGGGGAGCTGTTTTTT. The V gene is TRBV24-1, the J gene TRBJ2-2; maybe TRBD1 (7 bases). Trimming shortened V by 7 bases and J by 3 bases, and 14 bases separated the two germline ends. Per the germline V gene, CDR1 is KGHDR and CDR2 is SFDVKD. The CDR3 covers 15 residues.